This T cell receptor beta chain was captured in a study of blood T cell repertoires in COVID-19. Across the whole study: COVID-19 samples collected from the United States, Italy and Spain covered acute and convalescent phases. Nucleic acid was either cDNA or gDNA, and it came from T cells, B-cell-depleted T cells, or PBMCs.

This table comes from immunoSEQ multiplex PCR, and its TCRdb copy is limited to in-frame clones, with some not included. Altogether hundreds of thousands of clones are present, 84% being singletons, with the ten largest covering about 20%. This CDR3 comprises 12 residues. Germline lookup yields CDR1 LGHNA and CDR2 YNFKEQ. Trimming removed 0 bases from V and 3 bases from J, with 3 bases in between. Specimen: peripheral blood. This chain joins TRBV4-2 and TRBJ2-7; D gene ambiguous. This clonotype originated in a man aged 25-45 years with active or convalescent COVID-19. CDR3 DNA sequence: TGTGCCAGCAGCCAAGACAACTACGAGCAGTACTTC. It translates to CASSQDNYEQYF.